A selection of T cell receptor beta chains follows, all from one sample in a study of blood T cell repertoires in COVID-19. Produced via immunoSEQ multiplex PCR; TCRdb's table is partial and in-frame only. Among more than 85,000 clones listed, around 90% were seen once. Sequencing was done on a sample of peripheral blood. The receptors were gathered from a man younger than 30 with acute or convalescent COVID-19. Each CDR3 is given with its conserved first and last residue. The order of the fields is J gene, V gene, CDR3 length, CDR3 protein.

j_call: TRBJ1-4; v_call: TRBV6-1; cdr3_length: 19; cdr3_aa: CASREVTGPFWRANEKLFF
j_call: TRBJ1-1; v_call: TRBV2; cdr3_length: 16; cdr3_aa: CASSEAATKLNTEAFF
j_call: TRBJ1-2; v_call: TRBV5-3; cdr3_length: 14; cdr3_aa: CASSHATGFYGYTF
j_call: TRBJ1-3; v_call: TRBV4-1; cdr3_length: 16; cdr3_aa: CASSQEKPLSGNTIYF
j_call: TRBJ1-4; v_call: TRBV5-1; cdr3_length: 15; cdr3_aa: CASSLRQGSNEKLFF
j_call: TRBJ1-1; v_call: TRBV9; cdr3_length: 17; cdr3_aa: CASSADLQGAQDTEAFF
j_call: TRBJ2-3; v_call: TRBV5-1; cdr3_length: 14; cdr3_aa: CASSLTGNTDTQYF
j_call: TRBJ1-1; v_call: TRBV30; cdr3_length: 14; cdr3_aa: CAWGGTGANTEAFF
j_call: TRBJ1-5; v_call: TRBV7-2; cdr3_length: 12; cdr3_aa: CASSSPREPQHF
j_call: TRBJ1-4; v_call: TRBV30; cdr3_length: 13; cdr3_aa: CAWSGGAREKLFF
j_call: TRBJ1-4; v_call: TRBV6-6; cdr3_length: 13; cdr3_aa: CASTEADNEKLFF
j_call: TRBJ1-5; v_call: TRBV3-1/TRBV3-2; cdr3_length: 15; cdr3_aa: CASSPLDRLGQPQHF
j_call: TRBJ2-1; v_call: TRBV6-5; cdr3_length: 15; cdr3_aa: CASSSVGQGSHEQFF
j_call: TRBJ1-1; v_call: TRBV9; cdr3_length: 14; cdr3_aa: CASSAREGGTEAFF
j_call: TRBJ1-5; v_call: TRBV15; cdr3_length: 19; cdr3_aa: CATSRDPWTGGYSNQPQHF
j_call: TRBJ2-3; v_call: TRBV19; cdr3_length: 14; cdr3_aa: CASTLGQPTDTQYF
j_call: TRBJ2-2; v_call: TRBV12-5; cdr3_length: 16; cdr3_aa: CASGLVLGTGAGELFF
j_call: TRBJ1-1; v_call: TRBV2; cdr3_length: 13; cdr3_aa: CASRGDWNTEAFF
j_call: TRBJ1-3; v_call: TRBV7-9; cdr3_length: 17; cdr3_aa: CASSLAQQGPERNTIYF
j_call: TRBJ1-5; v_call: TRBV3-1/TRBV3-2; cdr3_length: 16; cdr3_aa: CASSPTGTGGRQPQHF
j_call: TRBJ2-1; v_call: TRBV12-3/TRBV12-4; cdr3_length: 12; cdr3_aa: CASTWGGNEQFF
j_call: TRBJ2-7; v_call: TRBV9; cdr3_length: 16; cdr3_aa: CASSVGGGDRSYEQYF
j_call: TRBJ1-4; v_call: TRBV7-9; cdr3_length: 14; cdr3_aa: CASSLAPLDEKLFF
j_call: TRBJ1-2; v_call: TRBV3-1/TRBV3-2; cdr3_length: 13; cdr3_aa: CASNSDRDDGYTF
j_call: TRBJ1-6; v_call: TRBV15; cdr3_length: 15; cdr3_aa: CATSPRTVVRSPLHF
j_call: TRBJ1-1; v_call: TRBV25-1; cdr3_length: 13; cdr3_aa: CASSQGVNTEAFF
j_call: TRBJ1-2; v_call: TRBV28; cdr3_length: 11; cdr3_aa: CASSFEGGYTF
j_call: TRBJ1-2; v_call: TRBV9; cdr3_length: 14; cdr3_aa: CASGAGRGFYGYTF
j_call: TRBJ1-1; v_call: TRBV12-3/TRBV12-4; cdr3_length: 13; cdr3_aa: CASTGALNTEAFF
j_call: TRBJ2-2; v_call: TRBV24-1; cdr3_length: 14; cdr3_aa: CATSGDSPFGELFF
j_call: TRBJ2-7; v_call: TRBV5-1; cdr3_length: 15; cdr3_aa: CASSPRGGRGYEQYF
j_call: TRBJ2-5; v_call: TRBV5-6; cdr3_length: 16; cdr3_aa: CASSRLEIAGRETQYF
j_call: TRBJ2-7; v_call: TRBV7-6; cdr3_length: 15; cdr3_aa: CASSAGLTRMYEQYF
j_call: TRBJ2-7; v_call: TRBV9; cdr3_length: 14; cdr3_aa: CASSVGQGAYEQYF
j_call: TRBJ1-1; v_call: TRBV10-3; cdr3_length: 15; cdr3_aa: CAISESRQVNTEAFF
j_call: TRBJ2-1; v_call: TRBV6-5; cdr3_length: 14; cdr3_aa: CASRYPGGRDEQFF
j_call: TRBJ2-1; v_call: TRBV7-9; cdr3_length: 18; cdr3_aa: CASSLAGEVPYSYNEQFF
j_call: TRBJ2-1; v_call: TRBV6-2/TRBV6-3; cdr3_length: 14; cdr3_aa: CASSRTGNIDEQFF
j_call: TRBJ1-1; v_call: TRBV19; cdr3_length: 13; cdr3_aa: CASSMGSRGPAFF
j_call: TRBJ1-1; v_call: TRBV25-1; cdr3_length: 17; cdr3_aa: CASSESYRGLSNTEAFF
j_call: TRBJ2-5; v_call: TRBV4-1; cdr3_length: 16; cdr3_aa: CASSQVVGGASETQYF
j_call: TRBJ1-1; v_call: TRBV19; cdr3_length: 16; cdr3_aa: CASTTDRAFMNTEAFF
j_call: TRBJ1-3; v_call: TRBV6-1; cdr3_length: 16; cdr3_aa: CASSESQGAIGNTIYF
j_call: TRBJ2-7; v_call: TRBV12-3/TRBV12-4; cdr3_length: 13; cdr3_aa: CASSFRYPYEQYF
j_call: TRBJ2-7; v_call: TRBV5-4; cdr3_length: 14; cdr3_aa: CASSWGTGSYEQYF
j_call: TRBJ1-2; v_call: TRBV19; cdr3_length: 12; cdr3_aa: CASSPRQGACTF
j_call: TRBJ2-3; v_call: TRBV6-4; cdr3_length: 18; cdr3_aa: CASSEGKLAGGAEDTQYF
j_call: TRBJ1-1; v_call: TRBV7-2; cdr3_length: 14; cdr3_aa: CASSLLGANTEAFF
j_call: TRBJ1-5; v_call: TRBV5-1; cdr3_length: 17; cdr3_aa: CASTLQTACYSNQPQHF
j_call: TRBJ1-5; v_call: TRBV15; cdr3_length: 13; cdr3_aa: CATSRPPYEPQHF
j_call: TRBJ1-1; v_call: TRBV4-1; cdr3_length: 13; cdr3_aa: CASSQEMESEAFF